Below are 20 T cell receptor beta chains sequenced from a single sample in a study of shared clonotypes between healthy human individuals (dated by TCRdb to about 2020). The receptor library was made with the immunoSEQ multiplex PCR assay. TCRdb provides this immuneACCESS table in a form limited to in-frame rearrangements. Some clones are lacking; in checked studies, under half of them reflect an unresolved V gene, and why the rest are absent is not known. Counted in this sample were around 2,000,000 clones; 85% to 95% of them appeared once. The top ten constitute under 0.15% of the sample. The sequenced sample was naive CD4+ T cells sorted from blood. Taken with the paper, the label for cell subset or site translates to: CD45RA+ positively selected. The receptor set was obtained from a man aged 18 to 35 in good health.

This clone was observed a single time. CDR3 loop: CASSSTGLTRTDTQYF. The CDR3 DNA sequence: TGTGCCAGCAGTTCCACCGGTCTCACGCGCACAGATACGCAGTATTTT. The chain carries TRBV28 and TRBJ2-3; D unclear. The ends were cut back, 4 bases at V and 1 base at J, with 15 bases in the middle. CDR1 is MDHEN, CDR2 SYDVKM, per germline. The CDR3 totals 16 residues.

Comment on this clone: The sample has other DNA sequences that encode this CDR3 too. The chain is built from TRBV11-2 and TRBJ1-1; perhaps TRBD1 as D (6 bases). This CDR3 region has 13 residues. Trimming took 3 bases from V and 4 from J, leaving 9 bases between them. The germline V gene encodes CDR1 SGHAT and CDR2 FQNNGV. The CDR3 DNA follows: TGTGCCAGCAGCTTGCGAGGGGGCACTGAAGCTTTCTTT. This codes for CASSLRGGTEAFF.

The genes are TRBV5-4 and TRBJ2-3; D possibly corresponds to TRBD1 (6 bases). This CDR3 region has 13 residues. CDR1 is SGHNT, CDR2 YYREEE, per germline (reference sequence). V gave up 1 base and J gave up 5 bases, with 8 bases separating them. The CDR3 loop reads CASSLQGIDTQYF. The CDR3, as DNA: TGTGCCAGCAGCTTGCAGGGGATAGATACGCAGTATTTT.

The CDR3 DNA reads as TGCGCCAGCAGCCAAGATTCAGCTTACAATGAGCAGTTCTTC. This encodes CASSQDSAYNEQFF. V and J are TRBV4-3 and TRBJ2-1; D not certain. Germline CDR1 and CDR2: LGHNA and YSLEER. The CDR3 totals 14 residues. The germline V and J ends were trimmed by 0 bases and 4 bases, with 7 bases remaining between them.

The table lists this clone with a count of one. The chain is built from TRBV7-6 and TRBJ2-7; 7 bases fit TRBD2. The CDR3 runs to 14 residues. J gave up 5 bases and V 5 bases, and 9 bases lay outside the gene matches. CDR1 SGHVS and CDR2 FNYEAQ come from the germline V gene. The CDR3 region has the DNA TGTGCCAGCAGCCCTTCATCGGGGGGAAACGAGCAGTACTTC. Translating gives CASSPSSGGNEQYF.

The CDR3 sequence is CAWKQNTIYF. The DNA of the CDR3 is TGTGCCTGGAAGCAAAACACCATATATTTT. The V gene is TRBV30, the J gene TRBJ1-3; D is uncertain. This CDR3 contains 10 residues. Trimming shortened V by 4 bases and J by 6 bases, and 4 bases separated the two germline ends. The germline gives CDR1 GTSNPN, CDR2 SVGIG (reference sequence). Complete variable domain (other parts from reference TRBV30 and TRBJ1-3): SQTIHQWPATLVQPVGSPLSLECTVEGTSNPNLYWYRQAAGRGLQLLFYSVGIGQISSEVPQNLSASRPQDRQFILSSKKLLLSDSGFYLCAWKQNTIYFGEGSWLTVV.

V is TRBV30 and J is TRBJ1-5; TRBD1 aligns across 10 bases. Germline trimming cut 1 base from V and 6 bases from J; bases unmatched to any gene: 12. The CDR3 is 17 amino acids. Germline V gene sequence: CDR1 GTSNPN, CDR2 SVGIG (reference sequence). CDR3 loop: CAWSAIWGQGSAQPQHF. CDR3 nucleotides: TGTGCCTGGAGTGCTATCTGGGGACAGGGGTCCGCTCAGCCCCAGCATTTT.

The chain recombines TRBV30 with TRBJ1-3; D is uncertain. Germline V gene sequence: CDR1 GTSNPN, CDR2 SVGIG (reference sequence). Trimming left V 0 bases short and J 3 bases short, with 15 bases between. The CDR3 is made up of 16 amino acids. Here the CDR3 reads CAWSVVRSYFGNTIYF. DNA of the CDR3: TGTGCCTGGAGTGTGGTACGGAGCTACTTTGGAAACACCATATATTTT.

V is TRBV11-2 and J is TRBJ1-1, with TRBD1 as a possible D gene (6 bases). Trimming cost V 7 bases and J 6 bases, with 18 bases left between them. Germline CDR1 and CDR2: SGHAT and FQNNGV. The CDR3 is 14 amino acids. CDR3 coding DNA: TGTGCCAGCATCCTGAGGGGGGGTAAGGCTGAAGCTTTCTTT. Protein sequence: CASILRGGKAEAFF.

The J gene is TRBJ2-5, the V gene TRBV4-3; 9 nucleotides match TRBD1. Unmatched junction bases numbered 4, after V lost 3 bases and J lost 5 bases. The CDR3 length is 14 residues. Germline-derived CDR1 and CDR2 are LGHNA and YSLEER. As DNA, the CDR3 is TGCGCCAGCAGCCATCCCGGACAGGGGGAGACCCAGTACTTC. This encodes CASSHPGQGETQYF.

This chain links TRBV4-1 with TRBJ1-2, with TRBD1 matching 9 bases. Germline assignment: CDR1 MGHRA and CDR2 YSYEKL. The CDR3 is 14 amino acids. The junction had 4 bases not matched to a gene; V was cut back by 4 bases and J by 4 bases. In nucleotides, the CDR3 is TGCGCCAGCAGCCCTGGACAGGGGCGCTATGGCTACACCTTC. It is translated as CASSPGQGRYGYTF.

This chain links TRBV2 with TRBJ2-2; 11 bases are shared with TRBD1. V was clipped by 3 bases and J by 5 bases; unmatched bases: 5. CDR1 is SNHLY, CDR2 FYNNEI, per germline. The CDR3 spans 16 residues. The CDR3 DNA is TGTGCCAGCAGTGATGGACAGGGGGCCGGAACCGGGGAGCTGTTTTTT. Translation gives CASSDGQGAGTGELFF. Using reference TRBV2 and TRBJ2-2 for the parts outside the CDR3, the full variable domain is EPEVTQTPSHQVTQMGQEVILRCVPISNHLYFYWYRQILGQKVEFLVSFYNNEISEKSEIFDDQFSVERPDGSNFTLKIRSTKLEDSAMYFCASSDGQGAGTGELFFGEGSRLTVL.

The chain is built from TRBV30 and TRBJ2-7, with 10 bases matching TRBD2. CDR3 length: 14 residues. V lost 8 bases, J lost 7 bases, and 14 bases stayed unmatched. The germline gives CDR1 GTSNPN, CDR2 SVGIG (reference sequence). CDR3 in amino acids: CAGISSGGLWEQYF. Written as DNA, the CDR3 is TGTGCCGGGATATCTAGCGGGGGCCTGTGGGAGCAGTACTTC.

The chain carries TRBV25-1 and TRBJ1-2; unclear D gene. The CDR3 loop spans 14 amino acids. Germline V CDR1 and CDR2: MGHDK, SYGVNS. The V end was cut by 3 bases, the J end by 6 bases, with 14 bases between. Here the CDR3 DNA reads TGTGCCAGCAGTGATGCCAGAACCGTCAATGGCTACACCTTC. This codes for CASSDARTVNGYTF.

The CDR3 protein is CASQPGQIFYEQYF. DNA for the CDR3: TGTGCCAGCCAGCCGGGACAGATATTCTACGAGCAGTACTTC. The gene calls are TRBV5-6 and TRBJ2-7; 7 positions match TRBD1. The CDR3 runs to 14 residues. V dropped 7 bases and J dropped 3; count of bases not matched to a gene: 10. Per germline, CDR1 SGHDT and CDR2 YYEEEE.

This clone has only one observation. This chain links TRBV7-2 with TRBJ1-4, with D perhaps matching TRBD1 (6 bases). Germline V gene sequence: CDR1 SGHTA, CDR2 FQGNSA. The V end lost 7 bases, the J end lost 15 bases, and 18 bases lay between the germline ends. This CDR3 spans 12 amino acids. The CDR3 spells CASNEGGTTVFF. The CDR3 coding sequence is TGTGCCAGCAACGAGGGGGGGACAACTGTGTTTTTT.

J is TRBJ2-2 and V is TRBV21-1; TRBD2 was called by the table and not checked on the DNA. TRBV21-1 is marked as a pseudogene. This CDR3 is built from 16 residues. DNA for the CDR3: TGTGCCAGCAGCAAAGGAACTAGCCTAAACACCGGGGAGCTGTTTTTT. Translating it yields CASSKGTSLNTGELFF.

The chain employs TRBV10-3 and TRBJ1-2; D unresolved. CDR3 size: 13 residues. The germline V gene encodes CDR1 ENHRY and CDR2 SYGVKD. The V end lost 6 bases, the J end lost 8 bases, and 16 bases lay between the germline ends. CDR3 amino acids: CAISPERGGGYTF. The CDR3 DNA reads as TGTGCCATCAGCCCAGAGCGGGGTGGCGGCTACACCTTC.

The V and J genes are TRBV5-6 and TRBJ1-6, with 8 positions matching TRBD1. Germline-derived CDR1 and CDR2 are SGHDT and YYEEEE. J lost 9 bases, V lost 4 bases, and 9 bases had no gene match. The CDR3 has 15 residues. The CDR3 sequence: CASSLRTGIRSPLHF. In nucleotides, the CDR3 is TGTGCCAGCAGCCTTCGGACAGGGATACGTTCACCCCTCCACTTT.

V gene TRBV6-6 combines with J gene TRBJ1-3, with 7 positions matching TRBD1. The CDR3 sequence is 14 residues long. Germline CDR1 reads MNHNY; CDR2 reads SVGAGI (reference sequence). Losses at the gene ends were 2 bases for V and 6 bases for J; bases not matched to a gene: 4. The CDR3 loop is CASSYAGQINTIYF. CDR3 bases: TGTGCCAGCAGTTACGCGGGACAGATAAACACCATATATTTT.